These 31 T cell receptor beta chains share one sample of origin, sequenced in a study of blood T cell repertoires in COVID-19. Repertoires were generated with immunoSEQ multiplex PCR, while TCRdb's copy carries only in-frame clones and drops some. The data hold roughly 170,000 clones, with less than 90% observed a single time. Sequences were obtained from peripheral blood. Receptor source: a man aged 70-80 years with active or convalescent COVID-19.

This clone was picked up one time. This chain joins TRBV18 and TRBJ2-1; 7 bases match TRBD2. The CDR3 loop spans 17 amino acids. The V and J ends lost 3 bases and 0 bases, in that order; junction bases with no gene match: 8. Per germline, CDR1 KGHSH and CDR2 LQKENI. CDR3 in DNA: TGTGCCAGCTCACCCCCCTTCGGCGGGAGCTCCTACAATGAGCAGTTCTTC. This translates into CASSPPFGGSSYNEQFF.

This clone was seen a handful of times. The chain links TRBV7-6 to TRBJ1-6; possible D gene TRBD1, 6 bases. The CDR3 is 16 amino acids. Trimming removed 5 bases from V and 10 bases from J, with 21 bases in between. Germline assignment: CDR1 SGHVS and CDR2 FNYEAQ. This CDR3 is CASSPGTYLRGSPLHF. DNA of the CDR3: TGTGCCAGCAGCCCGGGGACATACCTTCGGGGCTCACCCCTCCACTTT.

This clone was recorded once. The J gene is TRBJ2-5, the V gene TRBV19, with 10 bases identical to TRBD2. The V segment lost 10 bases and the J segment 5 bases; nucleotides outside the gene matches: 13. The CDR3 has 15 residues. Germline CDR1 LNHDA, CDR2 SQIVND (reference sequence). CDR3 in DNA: TGTGCCACCCTCCCAAGGGCTAGCGGGAGTGAGACCCAGTACTTC. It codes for CATLPRASGSETQYF. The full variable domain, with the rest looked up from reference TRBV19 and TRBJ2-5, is DGGITQSPKYLFRKEGQNVTLSCEQNLNHDAMYWYRQDPGQGLRLIYYSQIVNDFQKGDIAEGYSVSREKKESFPLTVTSAQKNPTAFYLCATLPRASGSETQYFGPGTRLLVL.

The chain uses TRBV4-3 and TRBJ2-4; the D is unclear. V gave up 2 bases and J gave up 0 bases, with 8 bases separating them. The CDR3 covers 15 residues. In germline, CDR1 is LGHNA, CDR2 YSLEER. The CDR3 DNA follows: TGCGCCAGCAGCCAACAGGTACTAGCCAAAAACATTCAGTACTTC. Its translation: CASSQQVLAKNIQYF.

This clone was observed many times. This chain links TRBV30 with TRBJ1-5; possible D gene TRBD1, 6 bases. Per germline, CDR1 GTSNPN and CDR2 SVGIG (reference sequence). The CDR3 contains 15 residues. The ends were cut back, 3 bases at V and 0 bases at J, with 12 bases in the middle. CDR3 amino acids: CAWRSKGDSNQPQHF. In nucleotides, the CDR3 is TGTGCCTGGAGGTCGAAGGGGGATAGCAATCAGCCCCAGCATTTT. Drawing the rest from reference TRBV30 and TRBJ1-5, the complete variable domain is SQTIHQWPATLVQPVGSPLSLECTVEGTSNPNLYWYRQAAGRGLQLLFYSVGIGQISSEVPQNLSASRPQDRQFILSSKKLLLSDSGFYLCAWRSKGDSNQPQHFGDGTRLSIL.

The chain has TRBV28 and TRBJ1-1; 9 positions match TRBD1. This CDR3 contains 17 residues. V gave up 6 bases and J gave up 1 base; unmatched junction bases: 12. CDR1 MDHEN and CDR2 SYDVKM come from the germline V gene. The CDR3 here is CASRGDRDSQANTEAFF. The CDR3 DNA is TGTGCCAGCAGGGGGGACAGGGACAGCCAAGCGAACACTGAAGCTTTCTTT.

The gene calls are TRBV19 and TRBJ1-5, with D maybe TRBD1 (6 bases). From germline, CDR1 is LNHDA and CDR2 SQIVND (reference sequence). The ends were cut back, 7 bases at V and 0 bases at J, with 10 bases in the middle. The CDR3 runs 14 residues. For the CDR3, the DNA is TGTGCCAGTACCTGGGACACTAGCAATCAGCCCCAGCATTTT. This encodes CASTWDTSNQPQHF. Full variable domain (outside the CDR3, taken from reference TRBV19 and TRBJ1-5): DGGITQSPKYLFRKEGQNVTLSCEQNLNHDAMYWYRQDPGQGLRLIYYSQIVNDFQKGDIAEGYSVSREKKESFPLTVTSAQKNPTAFYLCASTWDTSNQPQHFGDGTRLSIL.

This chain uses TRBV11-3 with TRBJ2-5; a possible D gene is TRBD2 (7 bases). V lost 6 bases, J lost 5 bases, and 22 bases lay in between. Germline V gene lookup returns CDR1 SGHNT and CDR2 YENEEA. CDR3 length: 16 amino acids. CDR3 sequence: CASRPPVGGARETQYF. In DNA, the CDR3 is TGTGCCAGCAGGCCACCCGTTGGGGGGGCGAGGGAGACCCAGTACTTC.

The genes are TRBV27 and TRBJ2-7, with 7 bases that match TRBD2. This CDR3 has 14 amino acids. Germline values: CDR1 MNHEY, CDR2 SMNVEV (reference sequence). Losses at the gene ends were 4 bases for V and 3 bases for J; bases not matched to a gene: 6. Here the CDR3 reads CASSSPGRDYEQYF. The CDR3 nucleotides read TGTGCCAGCAGTTCACCTGGGAGGGACTACGAGCAGTACTTC.

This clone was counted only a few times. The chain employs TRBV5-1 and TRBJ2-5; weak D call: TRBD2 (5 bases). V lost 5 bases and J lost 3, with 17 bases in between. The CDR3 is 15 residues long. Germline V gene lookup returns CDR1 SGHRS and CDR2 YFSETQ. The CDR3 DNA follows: TGCGCCAGCAGTCAGACTACAACAACCGAAGAGACCCAGTACTTC. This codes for CASSQTTTTEETQYF.

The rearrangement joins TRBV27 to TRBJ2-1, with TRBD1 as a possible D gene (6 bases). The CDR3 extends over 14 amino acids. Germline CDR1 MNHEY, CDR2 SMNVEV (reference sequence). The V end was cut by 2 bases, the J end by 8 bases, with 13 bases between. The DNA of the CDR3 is TGTGCCAGCAGTTTAGAAGGGGGAACCGATGAGCAGTTCTTC. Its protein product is CASSLEGGTDEQFF.

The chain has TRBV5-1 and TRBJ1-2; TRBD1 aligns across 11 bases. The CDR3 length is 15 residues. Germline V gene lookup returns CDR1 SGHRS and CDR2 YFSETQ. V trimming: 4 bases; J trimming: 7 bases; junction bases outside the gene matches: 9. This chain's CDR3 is CASSANPGTGGGYTF. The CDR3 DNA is TGCGCCAGCAGCGCAAACCCCGGGACAGGGGGTGGCTACACCTTC.

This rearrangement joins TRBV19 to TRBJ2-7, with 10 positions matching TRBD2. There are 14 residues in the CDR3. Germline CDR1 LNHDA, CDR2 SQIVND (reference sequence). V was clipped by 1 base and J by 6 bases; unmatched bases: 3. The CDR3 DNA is TGTGCCAGTAGTATAGGGACTAGCGGTTCCGAGCAGTACTTC. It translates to CASSIGTSGSEQYF.

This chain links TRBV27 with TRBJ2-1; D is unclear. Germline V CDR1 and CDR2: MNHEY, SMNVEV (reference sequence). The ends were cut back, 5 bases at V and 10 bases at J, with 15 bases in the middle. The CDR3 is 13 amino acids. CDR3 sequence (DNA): TGTGCCAGCAGTATCACCCGACACGGCGAGCAGTTCTTC. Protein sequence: CASSITRHGEQFF.

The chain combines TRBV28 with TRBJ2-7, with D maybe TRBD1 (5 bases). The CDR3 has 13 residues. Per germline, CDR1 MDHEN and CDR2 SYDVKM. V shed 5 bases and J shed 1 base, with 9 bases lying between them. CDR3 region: CASSTTESYEQYF. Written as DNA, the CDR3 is TGTGCCAGCAGTACGACAGAATCCTACGAGCAGTACTTC.

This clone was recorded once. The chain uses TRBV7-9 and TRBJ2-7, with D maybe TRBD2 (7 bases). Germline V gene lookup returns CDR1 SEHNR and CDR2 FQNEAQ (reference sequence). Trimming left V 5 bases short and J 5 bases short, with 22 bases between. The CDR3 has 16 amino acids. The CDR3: CASSHGGRKGADEQYF. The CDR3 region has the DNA TGTGCCAGCAGCCACGGGGGGCGAAAAGGGGCGGACGAGCAGTACTTC.

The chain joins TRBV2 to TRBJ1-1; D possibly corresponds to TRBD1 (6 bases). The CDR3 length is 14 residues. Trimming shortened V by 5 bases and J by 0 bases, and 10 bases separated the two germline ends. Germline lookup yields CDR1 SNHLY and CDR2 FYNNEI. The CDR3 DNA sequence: TGTGCCAGCAGTTCCGGACAGTTGAACACTGAAGCTTTCTTT. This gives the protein CASSSGQLNTEAFF.

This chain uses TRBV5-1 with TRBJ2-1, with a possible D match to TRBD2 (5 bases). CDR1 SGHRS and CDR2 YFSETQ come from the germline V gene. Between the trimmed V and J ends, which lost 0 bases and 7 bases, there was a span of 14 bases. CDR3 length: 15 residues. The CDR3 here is CASSLAHEGWNEQFF. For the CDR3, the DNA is TGCGCCAGCAGCTTGGCCCATGAGGGTTGGAATGAGCAGTTCTTC.

CDR3 DNA: TGTGCCAGCAGCCCCGGGAGGGGCGGCGGCTACACCTTC. Protein sequence: CASSPGRGGGYTF. The rearrangement joins TRBV7-2 to TRBJ1-2; TRBD1 might be the D (5 bases). The CDR3 has 13 amino acids. CDR1 is SGHTA, CDR2 FQGNSA, per germline. The germline V and J ends were trimmed by 5 bases and 8 bases, with 15 bases remaining between them.

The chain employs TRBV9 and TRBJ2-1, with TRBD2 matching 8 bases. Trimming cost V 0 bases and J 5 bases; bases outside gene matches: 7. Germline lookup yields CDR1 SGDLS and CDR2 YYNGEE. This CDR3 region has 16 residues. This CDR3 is CASSVGLAGFHNEQFF. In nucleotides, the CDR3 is TGTGCCAGCAGCGTAGGGCTAGCGGGTTTCCACAATGAGCAGTTCTTC.

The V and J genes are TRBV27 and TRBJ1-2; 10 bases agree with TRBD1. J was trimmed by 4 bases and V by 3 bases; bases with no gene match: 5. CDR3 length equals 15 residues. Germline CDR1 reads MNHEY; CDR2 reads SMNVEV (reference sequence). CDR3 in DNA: TGTGCCAGCAGTTTGTCTCGGACAGGGGGCTATGGCTACACCTTC. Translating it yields CASSLSRTGGYGYTF.

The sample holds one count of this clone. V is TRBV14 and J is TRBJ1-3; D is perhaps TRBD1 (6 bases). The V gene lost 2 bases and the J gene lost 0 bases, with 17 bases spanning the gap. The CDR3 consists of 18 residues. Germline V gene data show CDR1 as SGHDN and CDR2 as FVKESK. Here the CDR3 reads CASSQRRSQGLSGNTIYF. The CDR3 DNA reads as TGTGCCAGCAGCCAAAGGCGAAGCCAGGGGCTCTCTGGAAACACCATATATTTT. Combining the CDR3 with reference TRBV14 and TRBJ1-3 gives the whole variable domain EAGVTQFPSHSVIEKGQTVTLRCDPISGHDNLYWYRRVMGKEIKFLLHFVKESKQDESGMPNNRFLAERTGGTYSTLKVQPAELEDSGVYFCASSQRRSQGLSGNTIYFGEGSWLTVV.

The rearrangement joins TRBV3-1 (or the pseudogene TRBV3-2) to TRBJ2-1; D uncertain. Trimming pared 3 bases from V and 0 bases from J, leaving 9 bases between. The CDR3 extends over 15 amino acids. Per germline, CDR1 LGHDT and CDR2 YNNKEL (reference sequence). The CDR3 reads CASSQVWSSYNEQFF. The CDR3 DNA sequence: TGTGCCAGCAGCCAGGTTTGGAGCTCCTACAATGAGCAGTTCTTC.

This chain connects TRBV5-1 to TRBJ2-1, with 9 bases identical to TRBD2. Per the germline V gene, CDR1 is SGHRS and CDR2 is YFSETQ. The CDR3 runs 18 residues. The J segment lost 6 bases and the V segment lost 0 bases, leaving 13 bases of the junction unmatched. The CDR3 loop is CASSLAVGTSLVSNEQFF. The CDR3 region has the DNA TGCGCCAGCAGCTTGGCCGTAGGGACTAGCTTGGTCTCCAATGAGCAGTTCTTC.

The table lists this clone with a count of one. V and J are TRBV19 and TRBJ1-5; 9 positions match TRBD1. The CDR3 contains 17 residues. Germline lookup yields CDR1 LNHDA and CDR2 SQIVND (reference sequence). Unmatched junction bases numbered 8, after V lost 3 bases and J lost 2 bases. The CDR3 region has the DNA TGTGCCAGTAGTATCCAACAGGGGGCTCGGCGCAATCAGCCCCAGCATTTT. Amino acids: CASSIQQGARRNQPQHF.

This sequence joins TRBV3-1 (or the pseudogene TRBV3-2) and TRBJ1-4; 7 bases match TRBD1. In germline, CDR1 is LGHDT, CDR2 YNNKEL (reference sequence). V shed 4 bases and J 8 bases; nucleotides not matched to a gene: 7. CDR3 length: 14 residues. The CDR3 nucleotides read TGTGCCAGCAGCCGGAGACAGGGACGGGAAAAACTGTTTTTT. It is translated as CASSRRQGREKLFF.

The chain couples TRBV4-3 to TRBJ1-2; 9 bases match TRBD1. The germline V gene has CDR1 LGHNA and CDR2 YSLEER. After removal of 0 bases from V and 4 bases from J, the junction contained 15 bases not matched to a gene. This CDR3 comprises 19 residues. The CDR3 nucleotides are TGCGCCAGCAGCCAAGAACCCGCCGGGACAGGGTGGCAACTCTATGGCTACACCTTC. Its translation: CASSQEPAGTGWQLYGYTF.

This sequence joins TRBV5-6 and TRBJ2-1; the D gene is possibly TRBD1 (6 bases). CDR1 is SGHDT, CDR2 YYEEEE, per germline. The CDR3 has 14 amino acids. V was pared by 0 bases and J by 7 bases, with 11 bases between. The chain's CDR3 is CASSLATGWNEQFF. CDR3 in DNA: TGTGCCAGCAGCTTGGCCACAGGGTGGAATGAGCAGTTCTTC.

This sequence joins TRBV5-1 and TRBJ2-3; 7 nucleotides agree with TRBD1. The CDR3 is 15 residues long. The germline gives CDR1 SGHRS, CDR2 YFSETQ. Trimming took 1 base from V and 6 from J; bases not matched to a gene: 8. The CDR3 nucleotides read TGCGCCAGCAGCTTGCGAGGGGGCGGATGGGATACGCAGTATTTT. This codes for CASSLRGGGWDTQYF.

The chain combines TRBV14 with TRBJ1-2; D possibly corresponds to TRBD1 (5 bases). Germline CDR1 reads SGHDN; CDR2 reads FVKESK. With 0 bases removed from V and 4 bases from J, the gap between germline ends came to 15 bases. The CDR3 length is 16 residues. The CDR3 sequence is CASSQDPETVIYGYTF. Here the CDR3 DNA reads TGTGCCAGCAGCCAAGATCCAGAGACAGTGATCTATGGCTACACCTTC. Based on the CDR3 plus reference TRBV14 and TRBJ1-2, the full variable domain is EAGVTQFPSHSVIEKGQTVTLRCDPISGHDNLYWYRRVMGKEIKFLLHFVKESKQDESGMPNNRFLAERTGGTYSTLKVQPAELEDSGVYFCASSQDPETVIYGYTFGSGTRLTVV.

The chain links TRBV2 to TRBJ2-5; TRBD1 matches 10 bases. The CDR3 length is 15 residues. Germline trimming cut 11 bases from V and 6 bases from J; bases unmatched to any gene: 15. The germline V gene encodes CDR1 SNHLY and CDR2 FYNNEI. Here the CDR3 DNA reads TGTGCCGCATTCCGGGACAGGGGAAGCTTACAGACCCAGTACTTC. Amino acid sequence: CAAFRDRGSLQTQYF.